A selection of T cell receptor beta chains follows, all from one sample in a study of blood T cell repertoires in COVID-19. The assay was immunoSEQ multiplex PCR, and TCRdb's table has in-frame clones only and misses some. The sample consists of some 55,000 clones, more than 85% of them appearing once. The specimen sequenced was peripheral blood. The receptors derive from a human donor in a cohort sampled during active COVID-19. The CDR3 runs from the conserved cysteine through the conserved F or W. The D gene is left open where the match is weak. Size tells how often a clone was seen (once, few, many) or the class of an expanded clone, and some rows leave it out.

NA	TRBV6-5	NA	TRBJ1-6	CASSYGLGYNSPLHF	TGTGCCAGCAGTTACGGACTGGGCTATAATTCACCCCTCCACTTT
NA	TRBV28	NA	TRBJ1-1	CASSMSRVGTEAFF	TGTGCCAGCAGTATGTCGAGGGTGGGTACTGAAGCTTTCTTT
TRBD2	TRBV5-1	NA	TRBJ2-3	CASSLAGGTDTQYF	TGCGCCAGCAGCTTAGCGGGGGGCACAGATACGCAGTATTTT
TRBD1	TRBV13	NA	TRBJ2-7	CASSFQHTGTGGYEQYF	TGTGCCAGCAGCTTCCAGCACACCGGGACAGGGGGCTACGAGCAGTACTTC
TRBD2	TRBV20-1	NA	TRBJ2-3	CSASPRSSGSTDTQYF	TGCAGTGCTAGTCCTAGATCTAGCGGTAGCACAGATACGCAGTATTTT
NA	TRBV9	NA	TRBJ2-3	CASSAVGRSTDTQYF	TGTGCCAGCAGCGCCGTAGGGAGGAGCACAGATACGCAGTATTTT
NA	TRBV25-1	NA	TRBJ1-6	CASSVTKGSPLHF	TGTGCCAGCAGTGTGACTAAAGGCTCACCCCTCCACTTT
NA	TRBV5-6	NA	TRBJ2-3	CASSLLPGDTQYF	TGTGCCAGCAGCTTGCTGCCCGGGGATACGCAGTATTTT
TRBD2	TRBV27	once	TRBJ2-1	CASSRGVRRNEQFF	TGTGCCAGCAGCCGGGGGGTTAGAAGAAATGAGCAGTTCTTC
NA	TRBV5-4	NA	TRBJ1-1	CASSPLEGQAFF	TGTGCCAGCAGCCCCTTGGAGGGACAAGCTTTCTTT
NA	TRBV2	NA	TRBJ2-1	CASKRGGGNEQFF	TGTGCCAGCAAGCGGGGAGGGGGCAATGAGCAGTTCTTC
TRBD2	TRBV30	NA	TRBJ2-5	CAWTRGRGQETQYF	TGTGCCTGGACGCGCGGGAGGGGACAGGAGACCCAGTACTTC
NA	TRBV24-1	few	TRBJ1-5	CATSDPNQPQHF	TGTGCCACCAGTGATCCGAATCAGCCCCAGCATTTT
NA	TRBV12-3/TRBV12-4	once	TRBJ1-1	CASSSTYTEAFF	TGTGCCAGCAGTTCGACTTACACTGAAGCTTTCTTT
TRBD2	TRBV30	NA	TRBJ2-5	CAWSVASGNQETQYF	TGTGCCTGGAGTGTGGCTAGCGGAAACCAAGAGACCCAGTACTTC
TRBD1	TRBV3-1/TRBV3-2	once	TRBJ1-2	CASSQVTGDGYTF	TGTGCCAGCAGCCAAGTCACAGGGGATGGCTACACCTTC
TRBD1	TRBV30	NA	TRBJ1-6	CAWSVGTENSPLHF	TGTGCCTGGAGTGTCGGGACAGAGAATTCACCCCTCCACTTT
TRBD1	TRBV10-3	NA	TRBJ2-1	CAISVYQDRSNEQFF	TGTGCCATCAGTGTTTATCAGGACAGGAGCAATGAGCAGTTCTTC
TRBD1	TRBV5-4	NA	TRBJ2-3	CASSQGTGGRGTDTQYF	TGTGCCAGCAGCCAAGGGACAGGGGGCCGGGGCACAGATACGCAGTATTTT
NA	TRBV9	NA	TRBJ2-3	CASSVTFSTDTQYF	TGTGCCAGCAGCGTAACATTTAGCACAGATACGCAGTATTTT
TRBD2	TRBV19	NA	TRBJ2-3	CASSIKISGGGLSFTQYF	TGTGCCAGTAGTATAAAGATTTCGGGAGGCGGACTATCATTTACGCAGTATTTT
NA	TRBV7-6	once	TRBJ2-5	CASSPPTSRQETQYF	TGTGCCAGCAGCCCGCCGACTAGTCGTCAAGAGACCCAGTACTTC
NA	TRBV10-2	once	TRBJ2-5	CASSESGGETQYF	TGCGCCAGCAGTGAGTCCGGGGGAGAGACCCAGTACTTC
NA	TRBV18	NA	TRBJ1-5	CASSPGEDQPQHF	TGTGCCAGCTCACCAGGGGAGGATCAGCCCCAGCATTTT
TRBD1	TRBV4-3	NA	TRBJ1-2	CASSQDQGGYGYTF	TGCGCCAGCAGCCAAGATCAGGGGGGCTATGGCTACACCTTC
NA	TRBV19	NA	TRBJ2-7	CASSLGTTQQYF	TGTGCCAGTAGCCTCGGGACAACGCAGCAGTACTTC
NA	TRBV14	NA	TRBJ1-3	CASSQDGGQHSGNTIYF	TGTGCCAGCAGCCAAGATGGGGGCCAACACTCTGGAAACACCATATATTTT
NA	TRBV6-2/TRBV6-3	NA	TRBJ1-2	CASSPYEGEAEGYTF	TGTGCCAGCAGCCCATATGAGGGGGAAGCTGAAGGCTACACCTTC
TRBD2	TRBV24-1	NA	TRBJ2-1	CATSDTLAGVDNEQFF	TGTGCCACCAGTGACACTCTAGCGGGGGTAGACAATGAGCAGTTCTTC
NA	TRBV6-6	NA	TRBJ1-3	CASSRTGSSGNTIYF	TGTGCCAGCAGCCGAACAGGGAGCTCTGGAAACACCATATATTTT
TRBD2	TRBV15	NA	TRBJ2-7	CATSRLAGVGYEQYF	TGTGCCACCAGCAGGCTAGCGGGAGTTGGATACGAGCAGTACTTC
NA	TRBV7-3	NA	TRBJ2-1	CASSLTGNEQFF	TGTGCCAGCAGTCTAACGGGGAATGAGCAGTTCTTC
NA	TRBV28	NA	TRBJ1-2	CASTNRYPGARGYTF	TGTGCCAGCACCAATCGTTATCCGGGAGCGAGAGGCTACACCTTC
NA	TRBV9	NA	TRBJ2-7	CASSVGTGRSGQYF	TGTGCCAGCAGCGTAGGAACAGGGAGAAGCGGGCAGTACTTC
TRBD1	TRBV5-4	NA	TRBJ1-1	CASNRGQGVAFF	TGTGCCAGCAACCGAGGACAGGGAGTAGCTTTCTTT
NA	TRBV5-1	NA	TRBJ2-7	CASSLTDREEYEQYF	TGCGCCAGCAGCTTGACCGACAGGGAGGAATACGAGCAGTACTTC
NA	TRBV7-2	NA	TRBJ1-2	CASSLDSVLGQNYGYTF	TGTGCCAGCAGCTTAGATTCTGTTTTAGGACAGAACTATGGCTACACCTTC
NA	TRBV5-6	NA	TRBJ1-4	CASSLLTTNEKLFF	TGTGCCAGCAGCTTACTGACAACTAATGAAAAACTGTTTTTT
TRBD1	TRBV5-1	NA	TRBJ2-7	CASSWGTAYEQYF	TGCGCCAGCAGCTGGGGGACAGCCTACGAGCAGTACTTC
NA	TRBV10-3	NA	TRBJ1-2	CAISEAEDYGYTF	TGTGCCATCAGTGAAGCGGAAGACTATGGCTACACCTTC
NA	TRBV5-4	NA	TRBJ1-3	CASSLEGITDTIYF	TGTGCCAGCAGCCTTGAGGGCATCACTGACACCATATATTTT
NA	TRBV4-1	NA	TRBJ1-5	CASSQVPGFGQPQHF	TGCGCCAGCAGCCAAGTTCCGGGTTTCGGTCAGCCCCAGCATTTT
NA	TRBV9	NA	TRBJ2-1	CASSVDYGDEQFF	TGTGCCAGCAGCGTAGATTACGGAGATGAGCAGTTCTTC
NA	TRBV6-1	NA	TRBJ2-6	CASSEGAGANVLTF	TGTGCCAGCAGTGAAGGAGCTGGGGCCAACGTCCTGACTTTC
NA	TRBV12-3/TRBV12-4	NA	TRBJ2-1	CASSLARRDEQFF	TGTGCCAGCAGTTTGGCCCGTCGTGATGAGCAGTTCTTC
NA	TRBV9	NA	TRBJ1-1	CASASGIEAFF	TGTGCCAGCGCCTCGGGTATTGAAGCTTTCTTT
NA	TRBV11-3	NA	TRBJ1-1	CASSPSAGPQGEAFF	TGTGCCAGCAGCCCCTCAGCGGGACCCCAGGGGGAAGCTTTCTTT
TRBD1	TRBV4-1	NA	TRBJ2-1	CASSLFSGQGYNEQFF	TGCGCCAGCAGCCTCTTTTCAGGACAGGGGTACAATGAGCAGTTCTTC
TRBD2	TRBV11-2	NA	TRBJ2-1	CASSTLAGTGNEQFF	TGTGCCAGCAGCACCCTAGCGGGGACTGGAAATGAGCAGTTCTTC
NA	TRBV11-1	NA	TRBJ2-5	CASSGGETQYF	TGTGCCAGCAGCGGGGGGGAGACCCAGTACTTC